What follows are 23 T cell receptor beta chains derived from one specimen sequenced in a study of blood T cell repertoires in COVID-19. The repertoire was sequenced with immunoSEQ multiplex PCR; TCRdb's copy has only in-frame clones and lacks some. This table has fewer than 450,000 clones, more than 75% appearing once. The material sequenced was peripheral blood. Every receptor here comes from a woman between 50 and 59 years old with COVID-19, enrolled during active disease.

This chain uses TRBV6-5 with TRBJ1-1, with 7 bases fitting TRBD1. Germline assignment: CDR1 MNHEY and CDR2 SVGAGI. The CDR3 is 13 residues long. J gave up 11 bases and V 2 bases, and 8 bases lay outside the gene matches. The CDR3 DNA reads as TGTGCCAGCAGTTACGAAGGGGGCTCGGATGCTTTCTTT. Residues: CASSYEGGSDAFF.

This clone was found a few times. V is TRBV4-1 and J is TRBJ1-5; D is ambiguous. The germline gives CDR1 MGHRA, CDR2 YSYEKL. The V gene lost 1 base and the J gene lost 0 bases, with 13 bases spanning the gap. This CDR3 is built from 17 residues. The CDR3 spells CASSQVRGRDSNQPQHF. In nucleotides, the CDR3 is TGCGCCAGCAGCCAAGTCCGGGGTCGGGATAGCAATCAGCCCCAGCATTTT.

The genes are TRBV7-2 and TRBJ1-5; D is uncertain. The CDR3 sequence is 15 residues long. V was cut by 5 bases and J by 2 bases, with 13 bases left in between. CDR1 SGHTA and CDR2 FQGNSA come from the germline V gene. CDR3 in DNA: TGTGCCAGCAGCCAGTCCACCGGGGGCAATCAGCCCCAGCATTTT. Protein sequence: CASSQSTGGNQPQHF.

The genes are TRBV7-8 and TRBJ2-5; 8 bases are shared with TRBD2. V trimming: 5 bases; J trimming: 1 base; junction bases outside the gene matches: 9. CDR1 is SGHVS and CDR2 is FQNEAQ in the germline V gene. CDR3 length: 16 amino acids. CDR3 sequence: CASSVGGGPGQETQYF. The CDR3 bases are TGTGCCAGCAGCGTGGGCGGGGGGCCTGGCCAAGAGACCCAGTACTTC.

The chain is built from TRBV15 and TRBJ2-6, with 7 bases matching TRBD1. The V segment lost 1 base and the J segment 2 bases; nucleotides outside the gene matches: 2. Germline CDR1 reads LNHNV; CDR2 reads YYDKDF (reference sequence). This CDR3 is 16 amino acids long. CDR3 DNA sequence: TGTGCCACCAGCAGAGTCAGGGGGACTGGGGCCAACGTCCTGACTTTC. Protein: CATSRVRGTGANVLTF.

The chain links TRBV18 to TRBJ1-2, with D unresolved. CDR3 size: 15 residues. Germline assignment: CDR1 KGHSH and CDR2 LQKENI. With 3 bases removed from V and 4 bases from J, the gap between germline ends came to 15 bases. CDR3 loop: CASSPRTTSGYGYTF. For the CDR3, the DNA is TGTGCCAGCTCACCGCGCACTACATCGGGCTATGGCTACACCTTC.

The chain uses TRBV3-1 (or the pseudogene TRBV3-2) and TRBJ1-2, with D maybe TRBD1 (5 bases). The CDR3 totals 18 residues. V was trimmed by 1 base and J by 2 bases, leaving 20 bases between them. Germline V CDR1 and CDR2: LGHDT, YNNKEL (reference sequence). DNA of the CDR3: TGTGCCAGCAGCCAAGGGTTTACAGGTTCGGGTCCCAACTATGGCTACACCTTC. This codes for CASSQGFTGSGPNYGYTF.

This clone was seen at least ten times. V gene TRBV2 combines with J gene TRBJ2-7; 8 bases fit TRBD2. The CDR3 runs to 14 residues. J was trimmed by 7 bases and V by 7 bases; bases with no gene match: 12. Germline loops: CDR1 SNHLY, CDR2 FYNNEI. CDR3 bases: TGTGCCAGCATCCGACTAGCGCAATCGTTAGAGCAGTACTTC. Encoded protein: CASIRLAQSLEQYF.

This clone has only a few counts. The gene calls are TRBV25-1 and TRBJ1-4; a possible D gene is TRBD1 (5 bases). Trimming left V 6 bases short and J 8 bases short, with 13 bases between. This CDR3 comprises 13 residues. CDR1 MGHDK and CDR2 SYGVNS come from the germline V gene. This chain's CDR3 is CASSRDFREKLFF. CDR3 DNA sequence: TGTGCCAGCAGCAGGGATTTTCGGGAAAAACTGTTTTTT.

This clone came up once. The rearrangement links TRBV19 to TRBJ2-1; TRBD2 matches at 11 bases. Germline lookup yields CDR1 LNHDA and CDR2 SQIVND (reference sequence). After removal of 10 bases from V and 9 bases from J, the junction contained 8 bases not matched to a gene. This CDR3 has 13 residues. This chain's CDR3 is CATSLAGGIEQFF. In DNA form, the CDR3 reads TGTGCCACCTCCCTAGCGGGAGGTATTGAGCAGTTCTTC.

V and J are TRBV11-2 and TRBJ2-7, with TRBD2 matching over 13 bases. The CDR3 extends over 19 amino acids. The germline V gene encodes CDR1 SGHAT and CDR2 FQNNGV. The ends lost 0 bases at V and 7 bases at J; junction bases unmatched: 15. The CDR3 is CASSLERGLAGWLVREQYF. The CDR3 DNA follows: TGTGCCAGCAGCTTAGAAAGGGGACTAGCGGGATGGTTGGTTCGGGAGCAGTACTTC.

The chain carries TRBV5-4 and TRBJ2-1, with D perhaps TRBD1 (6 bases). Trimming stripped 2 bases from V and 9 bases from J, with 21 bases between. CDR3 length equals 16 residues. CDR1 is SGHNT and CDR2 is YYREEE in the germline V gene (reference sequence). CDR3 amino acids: CASSLRGTGRGSEQFF. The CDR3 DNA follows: TGTGCCAGCAGCTTACGAGGCACAGGGAGAGGCAGTGAGCAGTTCTTC.

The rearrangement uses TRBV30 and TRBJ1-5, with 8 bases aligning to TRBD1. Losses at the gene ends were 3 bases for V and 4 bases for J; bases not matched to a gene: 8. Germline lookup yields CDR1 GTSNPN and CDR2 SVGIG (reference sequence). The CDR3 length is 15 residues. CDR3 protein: CAWRAGTGPNQPQHF. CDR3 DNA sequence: TGTGCCTGGAGGGCCGGGACAGGACCTAATCAGCCCCAGCATTTT.

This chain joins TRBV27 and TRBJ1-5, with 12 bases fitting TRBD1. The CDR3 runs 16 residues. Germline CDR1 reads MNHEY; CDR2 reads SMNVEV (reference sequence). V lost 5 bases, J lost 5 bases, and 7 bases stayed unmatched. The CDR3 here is CASSLGTGGLHQPQHF. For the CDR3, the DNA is TGTGCCAGCAGTCTCGGGACAGGGGGCCTTCATCAGCCCCAGCATTTT.

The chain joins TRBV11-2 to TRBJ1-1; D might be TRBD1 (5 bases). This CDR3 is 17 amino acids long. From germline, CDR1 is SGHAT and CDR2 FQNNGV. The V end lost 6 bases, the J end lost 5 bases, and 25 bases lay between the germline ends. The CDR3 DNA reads TGTGCCAGCAGTCACCTGTTGGTCGTCGGGGGGAGGACTGAAGCTTTCTTT. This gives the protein CASSHLLVVGGRTEAFF.

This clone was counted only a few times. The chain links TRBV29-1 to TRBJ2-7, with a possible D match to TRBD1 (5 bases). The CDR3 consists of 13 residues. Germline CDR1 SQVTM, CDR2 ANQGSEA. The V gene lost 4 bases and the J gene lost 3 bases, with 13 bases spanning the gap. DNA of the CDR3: TGCAGCGTTGGGGGCAGCCTGCGCTACGAGCAGTACTTC. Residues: CSVGGSLRYEQYF.

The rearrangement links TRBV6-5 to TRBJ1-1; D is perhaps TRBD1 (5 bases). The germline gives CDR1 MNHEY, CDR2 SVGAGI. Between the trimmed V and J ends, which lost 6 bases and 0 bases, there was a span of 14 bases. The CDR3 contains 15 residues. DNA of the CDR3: TGTGCCAGCAGCGCTTCAACAGGCATGAACACTGAAGCTTTCTTT. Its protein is CASSASTGMNTEAFF.

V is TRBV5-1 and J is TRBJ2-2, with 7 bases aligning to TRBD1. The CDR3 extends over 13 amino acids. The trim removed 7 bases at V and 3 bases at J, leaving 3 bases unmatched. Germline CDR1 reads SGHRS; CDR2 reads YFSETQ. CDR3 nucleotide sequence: TGCGCCAGCCGGGACAGCGACACCGGGGAGCTGTTTTTT. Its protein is CASRDSDTGELFF.

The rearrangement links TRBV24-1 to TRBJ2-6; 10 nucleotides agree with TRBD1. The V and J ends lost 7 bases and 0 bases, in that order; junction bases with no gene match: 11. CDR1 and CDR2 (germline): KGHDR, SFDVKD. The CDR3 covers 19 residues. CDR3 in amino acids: CATRVEDRGTISGANVLTF. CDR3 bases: TGTGCCACCAGAGTAGAGGACAGGGGGACTATCTCTGGGGCCAACGTCCTGACTTTC.

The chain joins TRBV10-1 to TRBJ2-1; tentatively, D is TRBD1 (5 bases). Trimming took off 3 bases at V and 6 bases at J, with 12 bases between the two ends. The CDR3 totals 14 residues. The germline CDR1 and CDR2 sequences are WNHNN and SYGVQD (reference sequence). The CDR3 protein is CASSDGQGVNEQFF. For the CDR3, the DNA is TGCGCCAGCAGTGACGGGCAGGGCGTCAATGAGCAGTTCTTC.

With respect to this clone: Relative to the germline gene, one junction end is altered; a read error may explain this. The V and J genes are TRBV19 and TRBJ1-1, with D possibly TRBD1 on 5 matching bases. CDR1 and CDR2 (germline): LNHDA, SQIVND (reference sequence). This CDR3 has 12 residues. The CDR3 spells CASSVDRIEAFF. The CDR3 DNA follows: TGTGCCAGTAGTGTAGACAGAATTGAAGCTTTCTTT.

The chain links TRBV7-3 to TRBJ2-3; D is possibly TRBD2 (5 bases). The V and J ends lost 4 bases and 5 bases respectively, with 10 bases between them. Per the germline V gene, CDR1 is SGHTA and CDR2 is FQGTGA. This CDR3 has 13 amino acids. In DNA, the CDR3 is TGTGCCAGCAGCTACGGAGGCGGAGATACGCAGTATTTT. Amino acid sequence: CASSYGGGDTQYF.

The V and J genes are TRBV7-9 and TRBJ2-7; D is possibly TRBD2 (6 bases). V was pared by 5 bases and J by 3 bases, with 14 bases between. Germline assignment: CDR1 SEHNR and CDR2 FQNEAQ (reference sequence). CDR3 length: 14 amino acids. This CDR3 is CASSPGLLSYEQYF. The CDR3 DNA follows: TGTGCCAGCAGCCCAGGACTATTAAGCTACGAGCAGTACTTC.